The T cell receptor beta chain under discussion was sequenced for a study of regulatory T cells in long-lasting Graves disease. Per germline, CDR1 MNHNS and CDR2 SASEGT. The V and J ends lost 5 bases and 6 bases respectively, with 13 bases between them. The CDR3 runs to 13 residues. CDR3 regions were amplified by Arm-PCR using iRepertoire HTBI primers to build TCR beta libraries. TCRdb re-called the multiplex PCR reads with MiXCR, one entry per CDR3 protein. This sample has a few hundred thousand distinct CDR3 sequences, with roughly 15% found just once. Time point meaning: newly diagnosed GD, antithyroid drugs for less than 3 months. TCR sequences were obtained from RNA taken from PBMCs. The sample was also reused in another study, on T cells in Graves' hyperthyroidism and ophthalmopathy.

This sequence originates from a middle-aged woman with Graves disease. The sample here was peripheral blood mononuclear cells (PBMCs), taken at new diagnosis, from a patient treated with antithyroid drugs. This chain links TRBV6-1 with TRBJ1-1, with TRBD1 as a possible D gene (6 bases). The CDR3 bases are TGTGCCAGCAGTAAACGGGACACGGCTGAAGCTTTCTTT. This sequence encodes CASSKRDTAEAFF.